This entry concerns a single TCR beta chain. As yet, its antigen is unknown. The data originate from a study of post-analysis software for immune sequencing data. Overall study results and limits: Compared with controls, patients showed significantly lower normalized Chao1 diversity. Under the F measure, samples that were prepared in one batch clustered strongly together. The five TRBV segments detected at higher frequency in patients than in controls included TRBV5-6, TRBV5-1 and TRBV20-1.

Unique molecular identifiers were present in the TCR beta cDNA libraries. Out of roughly 1 to 11 million T cells, some 480,000 cDNA molecules were generated. TCRdb independently ran MiXCR on the PCR reads; one entry per CDR3 protein. The sample contains about 400,000 distinct CDR3 sequences, roughly 35% of which appear only once. V was clipped by 11 bases and J by 7 bases, with 23 bases between them. From germline, CDR1 is KGHSH and CDR2 LQKENI. The CDR3 is made up of 14 amino acids. This sequence was found in a girl aged 5-17 years with multiple sclerosis. Sequencing was performed on blood. The chain carries TRBV18 and TRBJ1-1; D remains unclear. The CDR3 DNA follows: TGTGCCGGCCCACCAGACCGAAACAAGGATGAAGCTTTCTTT. This encodes CAGPPDRNKDEAFF. Full variable domain (outside the CDR3, taken from reference TRBV18 and TRBJ1-1): NAGVMQNPRHLVRRRGQEARLRCSPMKGHSHVYWYRQLPEEGLKFMVYLQKENIIDESGMPKERFSAEFPKEGPSILRIQQVVRGDSAAYFCAGPPDRNKDEAFFGQGTRLTVV.